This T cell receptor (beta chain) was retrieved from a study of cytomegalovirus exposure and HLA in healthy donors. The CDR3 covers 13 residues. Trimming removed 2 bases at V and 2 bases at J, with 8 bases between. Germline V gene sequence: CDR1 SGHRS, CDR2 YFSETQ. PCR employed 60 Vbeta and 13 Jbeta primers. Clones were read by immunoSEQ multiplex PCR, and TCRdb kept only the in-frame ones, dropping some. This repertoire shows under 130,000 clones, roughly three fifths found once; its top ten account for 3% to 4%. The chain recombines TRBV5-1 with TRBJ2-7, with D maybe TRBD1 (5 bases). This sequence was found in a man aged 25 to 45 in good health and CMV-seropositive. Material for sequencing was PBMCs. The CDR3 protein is CASSFDSPYEQYF. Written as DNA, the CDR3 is TGCGCCAGCAGCTTTGACAGTCCCTACGAGCAGTACTTC.